These T cell receptor beta chains were read from a single sample in a study of human T cells and chemical hapten exposure. TCRdb ran MiXCR on the RACE reads and lists one entry per CDR3 protein. Here the sample spans fewer than 200,000 distinct CDR3 sequences, roughly 30% being singletons. The sequenced sample was whole blood, obtained in connection with sensitization to the hapten diphenylcyclopropenone (DPC). The receptors shown here come from a woman younger than 45 with alopecia areata. Some clones in this sample may be carry-over from other donors' samples. Each CDR3 is given with its conserved first and last residue. D genes are given only for firm matches. The size entry is marked missing in some rows and otherwise reads once, few, many or a size class.

D gene: .; clone size: .; J gene: TRBJ2-5; V gene: TRBV20-1; CDR3 protein: CSARDFSGVETQYF; CDR3 DNA: TGCAGTGCTAGAGATTTTTCGGGGGTCGAGACCCAGTACTTC
D gene: TRBD2; clone size: few; J gene: TRBJ2-7; V gene: TRBV29-1; CDR3 protein: CSVSGLAGDEQYF; CDR3 DNA: TGCAGCGTATCAGGGCTAGCGGGAGACGAGCAGTACTTC
D gene: .; clone size: few; J gene: TRBJ1-5; V gene: TRBV7-9; CDR3 protein: CASSRNGGGQPQHF; CDR3 DNA: TGTGCCAGCAGCAGGAACGGGGGAGGGCAGCCCCAGCATTTT
D gene: .; clone size: .; J gene: TRBJ1-5; V gene: TRBV29-1; CDR3 protein: CSVVPGLAWGAQHF; CDR3 DNA: TGCAGCGTTGTACCGGGACTCGCCTGGGGCGCCCAGCATTTT
D gene: .; clone size: few; J gene: TRBJ2-1; V gene: TRBV7-2; CDR3 protein: CASSHEGSSYNEQFF; CDR3 DNA: TGTGCCAGCAGCCACGAGGGGAGCTCCTACAATGAGCAGTTCTTC
D gene: .; clone size: .; J gene: TRBJ2-3; V gene: TRBV5-1; CDR3 protein: CASSFATDTQYF; CDR3 DNA: TGCGCCAGCAGCTTCGCCACAGATACGCAGTATTTT
D gene: .; clone size: .; J gene: TRBJ2-7; V gene: TRBV19; CDR3 protein: CASSALSGPFYEQYF; CDR3 DNA: TGTGCCAGTAGCGCTTTAAGCGGGCCCTTCTACGAGCAGTACTTC
D gene: .; clone size: once; J gene: TRBJ1-5; V gene: TRBV6-6; CDR3 protein: CASSPVEATNNQPQHF; CDR3 DNA: TGTGCCAGCAGCCCCGTGGAGGCGACTAATAATCAGCCCCAGCATTTT
D gene: .; clone size: once; J gene: TRBJ1-1; V gene: TRBV15; CDR3 protein: CATSRDRTVEQNTEAFF; CDR3 DNA: TGTGCCACCAGCAGAGACCGGACTGTAGAACAGAACACTGAAGCTTTCTTT
D gene: TRBD1; clone size: .; J gene: TRBJ2-5; V gene: TRBV18; CDR3 protein: CASSPPRTGVIQETQYF; CDR3 DNA: TGTGCCAGCTCACCACCGAGGACAGGGGTTATACAAGAGACCCAGTACTTC
D gene: TRBD1; clone size: .; J gene: TRBJ2-3; V gene: TRBV9; CDR3 protein: CASSIQGARTDTQYF; CDR3 DNA: TGTGCCAGCAGCATACAGGGGGCGCGGACAGATACGCAGTATTTT
D gene: .; clone size: few; J gene: TRBJ1-2; V gene: TRBV29-1; CDR3 protein: CSVQRVGVSGGYTF; CDR3 DNA: TGCAGCGTCCAAAGAGTCGGCGTAAGTGGAGGCTACACCTTC
D gene: .; clone size: .; J gene: TRBJ1-1; V gene: TRBV20-1; CDR3 protein: CSASPRENTEAFF; CDR3 DNA: TGCAGTGCTAGCCCACGGGAGAACACTGAAGCTTTCTTT
D gene: .; clone size: .; J gene: TRBJ1-2; V gene: TRBV6-2/TRBV6-3; CDR3 protein: CASGQHYGYTF; CDR3 DNA: TGTGCCAGCGGACAGCACTATGGCTACACCTTC
D gene: TRBD2; clone size: .; J gene: TRBJ2-7; V gene: TRBV20-1; CDR3 protein: CSASPPLAGAREQYF; CDR3 DNA: TGCAGTGCTAGTCCCCCACTAGCGGGAGCACGAGAGCAGTACTTC